This TCR beta chain was obtained from a study of blood T cells in healthy people across ages. General study results and limits: Greater diversity and more naive CD4+ cells were seen in long-lived donors than in aged donors. Older age coincided with a roughly linear decline in TCR beta diversity per million T cells.

This clonotype was seen repeatedly, ten times or more. Antigen specificity is unknown. PCR was performed a second time for roughly 7 to 12 cycles using a sample-barcoded 5' primer and a J-beta primer mix. Each cDNA molecule received a tag from a template-switch adaptor that had 12 random nucleotides. From the 5' RACE reads, TCRdb called clonotypes with MiXCR, one entry per CDR3 protein. The sample lists fewer than 2,000,000 distinct CDR3 sequences; roughly 32% were seen once. V was clipped by 2 bases and J by 6 bases, with 13 bases between them. CDR1 and CDR2 from the germline V gene are MNHEY and SVGEGT. The CDR3 has 14 amino acids.

The sample consisted of blood. The receptor was isolated from a woman between 25 and 40 years old in good health. The rearrangement links TRBV6-2 or TRBV6-3 to TRBJ2-5; D is tentatively TRBD1 or TRBD2 (5 bases each). The CDR3 spells CASSYPSQGQTQYF. CDR3 nucleotides: TGTGCCAGCAGTTACCCGTCGCAGGGACAGACCCAGTACTTC.